Following are 7 T cell receptor beta chains from one sample sequenced in a study of blood T cell repertoires in COVID-19. Profiled with immunoSEQ multiplex PCR; TCRdb holds only in-frame clones, not every one. Of some 150,000 clones listed, roughly 86% are singletons. Sequenced material: peripheral blood. These TCRs come from a man aged 65 to 85 with acute or convalescent COVID-19.

This clone appeared once. V gene TRBV9 combines with J gene TRBJ2-7, with TRBD2 as a possible D gene (6 bases). The germline V and J ends were trimmed by 2 bases and 2 bases, with 11 bases remaining between them. CDR3 length equals 14 residues. Per the germline V gene, CDR1 is SGDLS and CDR2 is YYNGEE. The CDR3: CASSVGLRTYEQYF. In nucleotides, the CDR3 is TGTGCCAGCAGCGTGGGACTGCGGACCTACGAGCAGTACTTC.

The chain has TRBV2 and TRBJ1-2; D is ambiguous. V was pared by 4 bases and J by 5 bases, with 11 bases between. The CDR3 consists of 13 residues. The germline V gene encodes CDR1 SNHLY and CDR2 FYNNEI. The CDR3 bases are TGTGCCAGCAGTGCCGAACAGATATATGGCTACACCTTC. Translating gives CASSAEQIYGYTF.

The rearrangement uses TRBV14 and TRBJ2-7, with D possibly being TRBD2 (5 bases). The CDR3 runs 13 residues. Trimming took 1 base from V and 6 from J, leaving 10 bases between them. Germline V gives CDR1 SGHDN, CDR2 FVKESK. The CDR3 loop is CASSQGGGGEQYF. The CDR3 nucleotides are TGTGCCAGCAGCCAAGGCGGCGGAGGCGAGCAGTACTTC.

The chain links TRBV7-8 to TRBJ1-1, with TRBD1 matching over 10 bases. Per the germline V gene, CDR1 is SGHVS and CDR2 is FQNEAQ. V was clipped by 5 bases and J by 4 bases; unmatched bases: 7. This CDR3 has 15 amino acids. The CDR3 spells CASSPKTGGITEAFF. As DNA, the CDR3 is TGTGCCAGCAGCCCGAAGACAGGGGGCATCACTGAAGCTTTCTTT.

The rearrangement joins TRBV4-3 to TRBJ2-2; D gene unclear. Germline V gene lookup returns CDR1 LGHNA and CDR2 YSLEER. The CDR3 contains 18 residues. The germline V and J ends were trimmed by 4 bases and 2 bases, with 20 bases remaining between them. The CDR3 region is CASSPEVPTQINTGELFF. The CDR3 DNA follows: TGCGCCAGCAGCCCCGAAGTCCCCACGCAGATTAACACCGGGGAGCTGTTTTTT.

The chain is built from TRBV5-1 and TRBJ2-3; TRBD2 matches at 11 bases. The CDR3 loop spans 15 amino acids. The germline V gene has CDR1 SGHRS and CDR2 YFSETQ. J gave up 3 bases and V 4 bases, and 4 bases lay outside the gene matches. The CDR3 coding sequence is TGCGCCAGCAGCCCCCTAGCGGGGGGTACAGATACGCAGTATTTT. It yields the protein CASSPLAGGTDTQYF. Together with reference TRBV5-1 and TRBJ2-3, the CDR3 gives the full variable domain: KAGVTQTPRYLIKTRGQQVTLSCSPISGHRSVSWYQQTPGQGLQFLFEYFSETQRNKGNFPGRFSGRQFSNSRSEMNVSTLELGDSALYLCASSPLAGGTDTQYFGPGTRLTVL.

This clone was seen a few times. The chain uses TRBV14 and TRBJ1-2; D is possibly TRBD1 (5 bases). The CDR3 covers 14 residues. Germline lookup yields CDR1 SGHDN and CDR2 FVKESK. V gave up 2 bases and J gave up 6 bases, with 13 bases separating them. Written as DNA, the CDR3 is TGTGCCAGCAGCCAACGGAGGGGTGGAGATGGCTACACCTTC. It encodes CASSQRRGGDGYTF.